The entry below gives a single T cell receptor beta chain sequence along with its context. Antigen unknown. From the reads, TCRdb called clonotypes with MiXCR, one entry per CDR3 protein. The table includes 650,000 to 900,000 distinct CDR3 sequences, 25% to 30% detected once. Trimming took 6 bases from V and 2 from J, leaving 20 bases between them. The CDR3 covers 16 residues. This sample is part of a study of T cell repertoires in cytomegalovirus infection. Study results and caveats: Carriers of CMV plus the relevant HLA were identified by cumulative public TCR beta family frequency.

The sequence was collected from a human donor in good health (CMV status not recorded). Some clones in this sample may be carry-over from other donors' samples. V gene TRBV12-3 or TRBV12-4 combines with J gene TRBJ2-7; D possibly uses TRBD1 or TRBD2 (6 bases each). Sequences were derived from cultured CD8+ T cells from PBMCs, sampled from culture after CMV antigen stimulation. Here the CDR3 DNA reads TGTGCCAGCAGCCCCTTTTTGGGGGGCCCGACCTACGAGCAGTACTTC. This encodes CASSPFLGGPTYEQYF.